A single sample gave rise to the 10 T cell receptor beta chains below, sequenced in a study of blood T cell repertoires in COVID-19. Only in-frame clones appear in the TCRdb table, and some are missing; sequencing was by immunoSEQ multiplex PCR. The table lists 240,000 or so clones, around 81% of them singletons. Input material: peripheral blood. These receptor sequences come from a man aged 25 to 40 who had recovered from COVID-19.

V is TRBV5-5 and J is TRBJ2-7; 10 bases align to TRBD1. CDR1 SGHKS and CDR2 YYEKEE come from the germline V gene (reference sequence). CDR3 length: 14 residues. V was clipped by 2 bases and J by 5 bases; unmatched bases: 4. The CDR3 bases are TGTGCCAGCAGCTTCACCGGGACAGGGGACGAGCAGTACTTC. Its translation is CASSFTGTGDEQYF.

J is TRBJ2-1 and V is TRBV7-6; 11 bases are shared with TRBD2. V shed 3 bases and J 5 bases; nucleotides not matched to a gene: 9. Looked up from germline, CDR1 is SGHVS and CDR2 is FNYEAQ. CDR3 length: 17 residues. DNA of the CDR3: TGTGCCAGCAGCTTGTACTCTATAGCGGGGGGGCACAATGAGCAGTTCTTC. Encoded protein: CASSLYSIAGGHNEQFF.

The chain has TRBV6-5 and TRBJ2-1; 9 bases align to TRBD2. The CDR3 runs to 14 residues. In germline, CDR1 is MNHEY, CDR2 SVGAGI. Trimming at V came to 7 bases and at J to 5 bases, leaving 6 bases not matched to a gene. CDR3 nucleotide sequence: TGTGCCAGCAAACTAGCGGGCGCAAACAATGAGCAGTTCTTC. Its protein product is CASKLAGANNEQFF.

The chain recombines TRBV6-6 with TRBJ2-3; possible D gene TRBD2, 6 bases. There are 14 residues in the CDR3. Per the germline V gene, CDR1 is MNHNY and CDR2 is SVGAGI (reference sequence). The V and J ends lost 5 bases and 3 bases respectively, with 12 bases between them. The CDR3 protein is CASSTKSGTDTQYF. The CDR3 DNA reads TGTGCCAGCAGTACGAAAAGCGGGACAGATACGCAGTATTTT.

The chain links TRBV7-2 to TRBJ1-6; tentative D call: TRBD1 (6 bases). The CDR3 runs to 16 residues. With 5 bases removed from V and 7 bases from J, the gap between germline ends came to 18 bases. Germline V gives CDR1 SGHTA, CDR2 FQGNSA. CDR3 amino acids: CASSPTSGTTNSPLHF. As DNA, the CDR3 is TGTGCCAGCAGCCCCACGTCGGGGACAACAAATTCACCCCTCCACTTT.

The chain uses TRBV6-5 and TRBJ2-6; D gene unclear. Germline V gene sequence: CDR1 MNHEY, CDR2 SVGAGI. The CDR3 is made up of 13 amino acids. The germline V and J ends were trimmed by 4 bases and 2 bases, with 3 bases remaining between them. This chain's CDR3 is CASSLTGANVLTF. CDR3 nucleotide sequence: TGTGCCAGCAGTTTAACTGGGGCCAACGTCCTGACTTTC.

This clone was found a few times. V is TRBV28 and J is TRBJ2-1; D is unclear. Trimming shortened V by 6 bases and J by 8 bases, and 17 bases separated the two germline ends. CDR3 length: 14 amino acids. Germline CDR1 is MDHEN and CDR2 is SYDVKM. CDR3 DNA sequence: TGTGCCAGCAGACCACATAGGAGAGGCGATGAGCAGTTCTTC. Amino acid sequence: CASRPHRRGDEQFF. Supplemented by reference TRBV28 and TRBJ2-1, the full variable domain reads DVKVTQSSRYLVKRTGEKVFLECVQDMDHENMFWYRQDPGLGLRLIYFSYDVKMKEKGDIPEGYSVSREKKERFSLILESASTNQTSMYLCASRPHRRGDEQFFGPGTRLTVL.

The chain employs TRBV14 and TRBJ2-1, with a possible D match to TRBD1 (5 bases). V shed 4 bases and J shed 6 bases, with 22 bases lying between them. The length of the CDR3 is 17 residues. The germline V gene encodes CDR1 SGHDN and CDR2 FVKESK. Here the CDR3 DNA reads TGTGCCAGCAGCCGGATGTGGGGTCAGGGTTCGTTCAATGAGCAGTTCTTC. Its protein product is CASSRMWGQGSFNEQFF.

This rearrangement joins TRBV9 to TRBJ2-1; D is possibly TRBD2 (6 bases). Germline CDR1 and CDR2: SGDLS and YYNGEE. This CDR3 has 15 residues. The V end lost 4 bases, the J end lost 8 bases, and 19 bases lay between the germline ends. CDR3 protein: CASSPRGGAFDEQFF. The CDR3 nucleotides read TGTGCCAGCAGCCCGAGAGGAGGGGCCTTTGATGAGCAGTTCTTC.

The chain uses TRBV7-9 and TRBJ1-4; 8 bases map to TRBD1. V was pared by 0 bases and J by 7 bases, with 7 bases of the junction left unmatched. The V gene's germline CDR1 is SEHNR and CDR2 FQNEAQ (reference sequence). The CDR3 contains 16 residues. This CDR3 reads CASSLAQGAPGEKLFF. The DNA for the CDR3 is TGTGCCAGCAGCTTAGCGCAGGGGGCTCCGGGTGAAAAACTGTTTTTT.